What follows is one T cell receptor beta chain and its context. This sample is part of a study of beta chain features in type 1 diabetes. Reverse transcription of all isolated RNA meant that expressed TCRB transcripts were sequenced. TCRdb's copy holds only in-frame clones and misses some; the assay was immunoSEQ multiplex PCR. The profile shows 350,000 or so clones, roughly a fifth of them singletons. The sample comprised naive CD4+ T cells from blood. The TCR sequence derives from a woman aged 18-29 years in good health.

This CDR3 is CSVEDLAGDREAFF. CDR3 nucleotides: TGCAGCGTTGAAGATCTAGCAGGGGACCGTGAAGCTTTCTTT. The chain employs TRBV29-1 and TRBJ1-1, with D possibly being TRBD1 (6 bases). This CDR3 has 14 residues. Trimming took 0 bases from V and 7 from J, leaving 15 bases between them. CDR1 and CDR2 (germline): SQVTM, ANQGSEA.